What follows describes a single T cell receptor (beta chain). This entry belongs to a study of blood T cell repertoires in COVID-19. Study as a whole: Some COVID-19 samples were acute and others convalescent; all came from the United States, Italy and Spain.

This table comes from immunoSEQ multiplex PCR, and its TCRdb copy is limited to in-frame clones, with some not included. In the table there are tens of thousands of clones, roughly 87% of which are singletons. V lost 2 bases, J lost 7 bases, and 8 bases stayed unmatched. The CDR3 has 15 residues. The germline V gene has CDR1 GTSNPN and CDR2 SVGIG (reference sequence). Sample: peripheral blood. The TCR comes from a man aged 55 to 69 with COVID-19, enrolled during active disease. The chain links TRBV30 to TRBJ1-4; 9 bases map to TRBD1. The DNA of the CDR3 is TGTGCCTGGAGTAACGGGGACAGGGTTAGTGAAAAACTGTTTTTT. It translates to CAWSNGDRVSEKLFF.